The 24 T cell receptor beta chains reported below all come from one sample, sequenced in a study of technical replicates of blood from a handful of donors. Method: immunoSEQ multiplex PCR; TCRdb's copy keeps in-frame clones and lacks some. The table lists approximately 94,000 clones, 90% to 96% of them singletons. The sequenced sample consisted of T cells isolated from PBMCs. The source of these receptors is a human donor in good health.

The chain has TRBV4-2 and TRBJ1-3; 7 positions match TRBD1. The J segment lost 4 bases and the V segment lost 0 bases, leaving 9 bases of the junction unmatched. Germline V gives CDR1 LGHNA, CDR2 YNFKEQ. The CDR3 covers 17 residues. CDR3 amino acids: CASSQDGPGGFGNTIYF. CDR3 bases: TGTGCCAGCAGCCAAGATGGGCCAGGGGGTTTCGGAAACACCATATATTTT.

This clone was seen only once. V is TRBV4-1 and J is TRBJ1-2; D not certain. The CDR3 extends over 13 amino acids. The germline CDR1 and CDR2 sequences are MGHRA and YSYEKL. The germline V and J ends were trimmed by 0 bases and 6 bases, with 8 bases remaining between them. CDR3 sequence (DNA): TGCGCCAGCAGCCAAGATAGAGGTAATGGCTACACCTTC. This encodes CASSQDRGNGYTF.

This chain joins TRBV10-1 and TRBJ1-1, with TRBD1 identical over 7 bases. Per the germline V gene, CDR1 is WNHNN and CDR2 is SYGVQD (reference sequence). The CDR3 has 15 amino acids. The ends lost 3 bases at V and 0 bases at J; junction bases unmatched: 4. The DNA of the CDR3 is TGCGCCAGCAGTGATGTAAGGGGGCTGAACACTGAAGCTTTCTTT. Its protein is CASSDVRGLNTEAFF.

The CDR3 loop reads CASSPGGAPRHEQYF. DNA for the CDR3: TGTGCCAGTAGTCCGGGGGGGGCCCCGAGGCACGAGCAGTACTTC. The rearrangement uses TRBV19 and TRBJ2-7; 8 bases line up with TRBD2. V dropped 5 bases and J dropped 5; count of bases not matched to a gene: 11. CDR1 is LNHDA and CDR2 is SQIVND in the germline V gene (reference sequence). There are 15 residues in the CDR3. The whole variable domain, remainder taken from reference TRBV19 and TRBJ2-7, is DGGITQSPKYLFRKEGQNVTLSCEQNLNHDAMYWYRQDPGQGLRLIYYSQIVNDFQKGDIAEGYSVSREKKESFPLTVTSAQKNPTAFYLCASSPGGAPRHEQYFGPGTRLTVT.

The chain links TRBV5-1 to TRBJ2-3; 11 bases match TRBD2. The length of the CDR3 is 15 residues. In germline, CDR1 is SGHRS, CDR2 YFSETQ. J was trimmed by 2 bases and V by 4 bases; bases with no gene match: 3. CDR3 protein: CASSPSGRNTDTQYF. CDR3 bases: TGCGCCAGCAGCCCTAGCGGGAGGAACACAGATACGCAGTATTTT. Full variable domain (remainder filled in from reference TRBV5-1 and TRBJ2-3): KAGVTQTPRYLIKTRGQQVTLSCSPISGHRSVSWYQQTPGQGLQFLFEYFSETQRNKGNFPGRFSGRQFSNSRSEMNVSTLELGDSALYLCASSPSGRNTDTQYFGPGTRLTVL.

The chain uses TRBV4-1 and TRBJ1-1; D may be TRBD1 (6 bases). The V gene lost 2 bases and the J gene lost 1 base, with 11 bases spanning the gap. The CDR3 is 15 residues long. Germline lookup yields CDR1 MGHRA and CDR2 YSYEKL. The CDR3 DNA is TGCGCCAGCAGCCAACTTGGACAGACGAACACTGAAGCTTTCTTT. As protein: CASSQLGQTNTEAFF.

The chain joins TRBV6-8 to TRBJ2-2; 9 bases align to TRBD2. The CDR3 covers 16 residues. The V gene end was trimmed by 6 bases and the J gene end by 2 bases; junction bases not matched to a gene: 7. CDR1 and CDR2 (germline): MNHGY, SAAAGT. Here the CDR3 DNA reads TGTGCCAGCAGATATAGCGGGAGAGACAACACCGGGGAGCTGTTTTTT. It yields the protein CASRYSGRDNTGELFF.

J is TRBJ1-5 and V is TRBV7-9, with a weak D call TRBD1 (6 bases). Trimming took 3 bases from V and 0 from J, leaving 15 bases between them. Germline loops: CDR1 SEHNR, CDR2 FQNEAQ (reference sequence). CDR3 length equals 17 residues. The CDR3 reads CASSFGQGIYSNQPQHF. For the CDR3, the DNA is TGTGCCAGCAGCTTCGGGCAGGGGATATATAGCAATCAGCCCCAGCATTTT. Combining the CDR3 with reference TRBV7-9 and TRBJ1-5 gives the whole variable domain DTGVSQNPRHKITKRGQNVTFRCDPISEHNRLYWYRQTLGQGPEFLTYFQNEAQLEKSRLLSDRFSAERPKGSFSTLEIQRTEQGDSAMYLCASSFGQGIYSNQPQHFGDGTRLSIL.

Only one count was recorded for this clone. The chain combines TRBV27 with TRBJ2-2, with 7 bases lining up with TRBD1. Germline lookup yields CDR1 MNHEY and CDR2 SMNVEV (reference sequence). The CDR3 length is 15 residues. Trimming took 3 bases from V and 5 from J; bases not matched to a gene: 6. The CDR3 sequence is CASSFSDRATGELFF. CDR3 in DNA: TGTGCCAGCAGTTTTTCCGACAGGGCTACCGGGGAGCTGTTTTTT.

This chain uses TRBV5-6 with TRBJ2-7, with a tentative D call TRBD1 (6 bases). The CDR3 extends over 13 amino acids. V lost 5 bases and J 2 bases, leaving 11 bases between the germline ends. Germline V lookup: CDR1 SGHDT, CDR2 YYEEEE. The CDR3 DNA is TGTGCCAGCAGACCCCAGGGGACCTACGAGCAGTACTTC. It encodes CASRPQGTYEQYF.

The chain recombines TRBV29-1 with TRBJ1-1; D ambiguous. V was pared by 0 bases and J by 5 bases, with 10 bases between. From germline, CDR1 is SQVTM and CDR2 ANQGSEA. The CDR3 has 13 amino acids. This chain's CDR3 is CSVEDRAETEAFF. The CDR3, as DNA: TGCAGCGTTGAAGATCGAGCGGAGACTGAAGCTTTCTTT. Full variable domain (missing parts from reference TRBV29-1 and TRBJ1-1): SAVISQKPSRDICQRGTSLTIQCQVDSQVTMMFWYRQQPGQSLTLIATANQGSEATYESGFVIDKFPISRPNLTFSTLTVSNMSPEDSSIYLCSVEDRAETEAFFGQGTRLTVV.

The CDR3 DNA follows: TGTGCCAGCACCCTATCCCCCGGGGGAGAAAAACTGTTTTTT. Protein product: CASTLSPGGEKLFF. The V gene is TRBV7-6, the J gene TRBJ1-4; TRBD1 might be the D (5 bases). V was pared by 7 bases and J by 8 bases, with 17 bases between. Germline lookup yields CDR1 SGHVS and CDR2 FNYEAQ. The CDR3 totals 14 residues. The variable domain in full, completed from reference TRBV7-6 and TRBJ1-4, reads GAGVSQSPRYKVTKRGQDVALRCDPISGHVSLYWYRQALGQGPEFLTYFNYEAQQDKSGLPNDRFSAERPEGSISTLTIQRTEQRDSAMYRCASTLSPGGEKLFFGSGTQLSVL.

V usage is TRBV28 and J usage is TRBJ2-5; perhaps TRBD1 as D (6 bases). The DNA end lines up better with TRBJ2-7; the J call may be wrong. This CDR3 has 12 residues. From germline, CDR1 is MDHEN and CDR2 SYDVKM. CDR3 in amino acids: CASRRDTYEQYF. CDR3 nucleotides: TGTGCCAGCAGACGGGACACCTACGAGCAGTACTTC.

This chain joins TRBV6-1 and TRBJ2-7, with D unclear. The V gene lost 7 bases and the J gene lost 4 bases, with 8 bases spanning the gap. The CDR3 runs 11 residues. The germline CDR1 and CDR2 sequences are MNHNS and SASEGT. The CDR3 DNA is TGTGCCAGCAAAACAGCTTACGAGCAGTACTTC. This gives the protein CASKTAYEQYF.

This rearrangement joins TRBV4-3 to TRBJ2-2, with TRBD2 matching over 8 bases. CDR3 length: 16 amino acids. Germline assignment: CDR1 LGHNA and CDR2 YSLEER. Trimming removed 4 bases from V and 8 bases from J; junction bases left unmatched: 12. The CDR3 DNA sequence: TGCGCCAGCAGCCCGACGGGCGTAGCGGGGCAGGGGGAGCTGTTTTTT. This gives the protein CASSPTGVAGQGELFF.

The V gene is TRBV27, the J gene TRBJ1-4, with D maybe TRBD1 (5 bases). V was cut by 5 bases and J by 8 bases, with 18 bases left in between. Germline lookup yields CDR1 MNHEY and CDR2 SMNVEV (reference sequence). The CDR3 runs to 15 residues. CDR3 sequence: CASSHRQHAREKLFF. The CDR3 DNA reads as TGTGCCAGCAGTCATCGACAGCACGCCCGAGAAAAACTGTTTTTT.

The chain has TRBV2 and TRBJ1-5; TRBD1 is a possible D gene (6 bases). The germline V gene encodes CDR1 SNHLY and CDR2 FYNNEI. CDR3 length: 13 residues. V dropped 3 bases and J dropped 6 bases, with 9 bases sitting between them. The CDR3 sequence: CASSEDSPQPQHF. DNA for the CDR3: TGTGCCAGCAGTGAGGACAGCCCTCAGCCCCAGCATTTT.

The genes are TRBV9 and TRBJ2-7; 9 positions agree with TRBD1. The length of the CDR3 is 14 residues. Germline V CDR1 and CDR2: SGDLS, YYNGEE. The V segment lost 5 bases and the J segment 5 bases; nucleotides outside the gene matches: 8. The chain's CDR3 is CASSGGQGWHEQYF. The CDR3 bases are TGTGCCAGCAGTGGCGGACAGGGGTGGCACGAGCAGTACTTC. The full variable domain, its missing parts supplied by reference TRBV9 and TRBJ2-7, is DSGVTQTPKHLITATGQRVTLRCSPRSGDLSVYWYQQSLDQGLQFLIQYYNGEERAKGNILERFSAQQFPDLHSELNLSSLELGDSALYFCASSGGQGWHEQYFGPGTRLTVT.

This clone was picked up one time. This rearrangement joins TRBV2 to TRBJ2-1; 12 bases align to TRBD2. The germline gives CDR1 SNHLY, CDR2 FYNNEI. This CDR3 spans 15 amino acids. V lost 5 bases, J lost 5 bases, and 4 bases stayed unmatched. The DNA of the CDR3 is TGTGCCAGCAGTTTTACTAGCGGGGGGAACAATGAGCAGTTCTTC. Translation: CASSFTSGGNNEQFF.

This clone has a single count. V and J are TRBV30 and TRBJ2-7, with 8 bases fitting TRBD1. The J segment lost 5 bases and the V segment lost 5 bases, leaving 5 bases of the junction unmatched. The germline V gene has CDR1 GTSNPN and CDR2 SVGIG (reference sequence). This CDR3 has 12 amino acids. As DNA, the CDR3 is TGTGCCTGGGGACCAGGGGGCGACGAGCAGTACTTC. This gives the protein CAWGPGGDEQYF.

V and J are TRBV7-9 and TRBJ1-4, with 7 nucleotides matching TRBD1. V was clipped by 0 bases and J by 0 bases; unmatched bases: 4. This CDR3 region has 17 residues. Germline lookup yields CDR1 SEHNR and CDR2 FQNEAQ (reference sequence). Here the CDR3 reads CASSLADRAATNEKLFF. DNA of the CDR3: TGTGCCAGCAGCTTAGCAGACAGGGCTGCAACTAATGAAAAACTGTTTTTT.

This clone was counted once. The chain links TRBV29-1 to TRBJ2-3; D unresolved. The CDR3 extends over 15 amino acids. V lost 6 bases to trimming and J lost 3 bases, with 19 bases between them. From germline, CDR1 is SQVTM and CDR2 ANQGSEA. DNA for the CDR3: TGCAGCGTGGCAAGCGCCTCGTTAAGGACAGATACGCAGTATTTT. Protein sequence: CSVASASLRTDTQYF.

On this clone itself: The sample contains more than one DNA sequence encoding this CDR3. This sequence joins TRBV28 and TRBJ2-5; D not certain. The CDR3 length is 11 residues. Deletions cut 3 bases from V and 4 bases from J, with 3 bases between. Germline CDR1 is MDHEN and CDR2 is SYDVKM. CDR3: CASSFRETQYF. The CDR3 region has the DNA TGTGCCAGCAGTTTCAGAGAGACCCAGTACTTC.

J is TRBJ1-5 and V is TRBV19; the match to TRBD1 covers 7 bases. The CDR3 length is 15 residues. Trimming at V came to 1 base and at J to 2 bases, leaving 2 bases not matched to a gene. Germline V gene data show CDR1 as LNHDA and CDR2 as SQIVND (reference sequence). The CDR3: CASSIVTGGNQPQHF. The DNA for the CDR3 is TGTGCCAGTAGTATAGTAACAGGGGGCAATCAGCCCCAGCATTTT.